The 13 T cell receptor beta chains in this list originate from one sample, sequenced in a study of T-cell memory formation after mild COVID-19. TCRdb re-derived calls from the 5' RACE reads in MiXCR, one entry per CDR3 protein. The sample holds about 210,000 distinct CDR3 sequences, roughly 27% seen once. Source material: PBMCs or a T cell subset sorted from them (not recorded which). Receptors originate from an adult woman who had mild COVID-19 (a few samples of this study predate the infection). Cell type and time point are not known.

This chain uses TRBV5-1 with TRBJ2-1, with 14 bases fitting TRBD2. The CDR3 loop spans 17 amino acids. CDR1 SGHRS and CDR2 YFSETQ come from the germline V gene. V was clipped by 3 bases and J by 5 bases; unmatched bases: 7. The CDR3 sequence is CASSWAGTSGSHNEQFF. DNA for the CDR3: TGCGCCAGCAGCTGGGCCGGGACTAGCGGGAGCCACAATGAGCAGTTCTTC.

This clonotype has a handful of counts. The CDR3 is CASSPELGGNEQYF. CDR3 nucleotides: TGCGCCAGCAGCCCTGAGCTCGGGGGTAACGAGCAGTACTTC. This chain links TRBV5-1 with TRBJ2-7; D may be TRBD2 (6 bases). The CDR3 length is 14 residues. The V end was cut by 4 bases, the J end by 5 bases, with 16 bases between. Germline loops: CDR1 SGHRS, CDR2 YFSETQ.

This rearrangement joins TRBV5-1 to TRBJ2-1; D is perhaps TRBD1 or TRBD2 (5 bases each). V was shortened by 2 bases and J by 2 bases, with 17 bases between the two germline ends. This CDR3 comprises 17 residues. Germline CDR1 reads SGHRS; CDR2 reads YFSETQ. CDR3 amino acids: CASSFGLWDATYNEQFF. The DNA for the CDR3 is TGCGCCAGCAGCTTTGGGTTGTGGGACGCTACCTACAATGAGCAGTTCTTC.

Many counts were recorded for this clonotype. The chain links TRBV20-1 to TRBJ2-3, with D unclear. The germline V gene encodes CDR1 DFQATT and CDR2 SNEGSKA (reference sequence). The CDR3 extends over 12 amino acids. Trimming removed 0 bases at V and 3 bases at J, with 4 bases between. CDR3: CSAREGTDTQYF. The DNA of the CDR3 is TGCAGTGCTAGAGAGGGGACAGATACGCAGTATTTT.

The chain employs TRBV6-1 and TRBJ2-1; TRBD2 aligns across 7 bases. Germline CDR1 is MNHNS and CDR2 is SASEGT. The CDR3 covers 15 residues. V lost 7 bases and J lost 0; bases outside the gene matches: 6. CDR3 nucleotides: TGTGCCAGCAATACCGGGGGGAGCTCCTACAATGAGCAGTTCTTC. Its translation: CASNTGGSSYNEQFF.

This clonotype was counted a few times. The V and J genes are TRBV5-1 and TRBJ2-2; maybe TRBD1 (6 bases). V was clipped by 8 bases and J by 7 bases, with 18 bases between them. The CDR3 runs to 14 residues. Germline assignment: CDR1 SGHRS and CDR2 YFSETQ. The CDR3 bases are TGCGCCAGTCGCGCGGCAGGGGCAAGCGGGGAGCTGTTTTTT. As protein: CASRAAGASGELFF.

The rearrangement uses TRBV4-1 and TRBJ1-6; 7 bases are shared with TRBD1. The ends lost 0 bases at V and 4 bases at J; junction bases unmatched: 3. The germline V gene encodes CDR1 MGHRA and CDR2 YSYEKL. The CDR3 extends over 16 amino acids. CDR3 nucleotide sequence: TGCGCCAGCAGCCAAGAAGGGACAGCTTATAATTCACCCCTCCACTTT. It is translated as CASSQEGTAYNSPLHF.

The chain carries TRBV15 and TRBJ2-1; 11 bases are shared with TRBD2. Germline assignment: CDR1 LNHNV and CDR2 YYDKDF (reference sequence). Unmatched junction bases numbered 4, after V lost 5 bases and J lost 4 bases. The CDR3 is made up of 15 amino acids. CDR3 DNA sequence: TGTGCCACCAGCGAAAGACTAGCGGGGTACAATGAGCAGTTCTTC. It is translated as CATSERLAGYNEQFF.

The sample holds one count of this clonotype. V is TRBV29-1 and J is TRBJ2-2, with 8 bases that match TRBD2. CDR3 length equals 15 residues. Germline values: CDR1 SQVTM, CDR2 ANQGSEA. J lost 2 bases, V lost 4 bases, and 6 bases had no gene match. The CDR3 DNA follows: TGCAGCGTTGTCCCAGCGGGGGTAAACACCGGGGAGCTGTTTTTT. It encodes CSVVPAGVNTGELFF.

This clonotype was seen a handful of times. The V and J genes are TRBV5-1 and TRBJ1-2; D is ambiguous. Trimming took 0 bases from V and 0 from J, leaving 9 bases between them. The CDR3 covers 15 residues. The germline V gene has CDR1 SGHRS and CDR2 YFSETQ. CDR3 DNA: TGCGCCAGCAGCTTGGAAGGGAATTCTAACTATGGCTACACCTTC. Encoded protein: CASSLEGNSNYGYTF.

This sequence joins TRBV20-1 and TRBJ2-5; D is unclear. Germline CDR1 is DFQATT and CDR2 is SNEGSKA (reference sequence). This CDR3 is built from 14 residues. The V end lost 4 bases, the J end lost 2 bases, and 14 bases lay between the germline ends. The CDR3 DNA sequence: TGCAGTGCTAACCCGAAGGGCAGGCAAGAGACCCAGTACTTC. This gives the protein CSANPKGRQETQYF.

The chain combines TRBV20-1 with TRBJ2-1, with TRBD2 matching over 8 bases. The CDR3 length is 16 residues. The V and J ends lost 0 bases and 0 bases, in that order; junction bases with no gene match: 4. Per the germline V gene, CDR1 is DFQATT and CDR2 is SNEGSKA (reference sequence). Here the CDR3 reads CSARESGRASYNEQFF. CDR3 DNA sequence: TGCAGTGCTAGAGAAAGCGGGAGAGCCTCCTACAATGAGCAGTTCTTC.

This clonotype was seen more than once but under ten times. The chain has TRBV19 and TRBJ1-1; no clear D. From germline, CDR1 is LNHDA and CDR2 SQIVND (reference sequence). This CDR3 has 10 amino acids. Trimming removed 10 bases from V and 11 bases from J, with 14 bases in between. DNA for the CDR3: TGTGCCACTAACAGTCGAGGGGCTTTCTTT. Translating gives CATNSRGAFF. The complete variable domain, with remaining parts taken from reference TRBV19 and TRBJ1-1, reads DGGITQSPKYLFRKEGQNVTLSCEQNLNHDAMYWYRQDPGQGLRLIYYSQIVNDFQKGDIAEGYSVSREKKESFPLTVTSAQKNPTAFYLCATNSRGAFFGQGTRLTVV.